These 29 T cell receptor beta chains came from one sample sequenced in a study of blood T cell repertoires in COVID-19. The data were produced by immunoSEQ multiplex PCR, yet TCRdb's version contains in-frame clones alone and is incomplete. This table holds about 27,000 clones, about 80% found once. Material for sequencing was peripheral blood. These receptors were collected from a man in his 70s with active COVID-19.

The genes are TRBV19 and TRBJ1-1, with 12 bases lining up with TRBD1. The ends lost 5 bases at V and 5 bases at J; junction bases unmatched: 6. Germline CDR1 and CDR2: LNHDA and SQIVND (reference sequence). The CDR3 is 15 residues long. CDR3: CASSLGQGAGTEAFF. The CDR3 nucleotides read TGTGCCAGTAGTCTGGGACAGGGGGCAGGAACTGAAGCTTTCTTT.

The V and J genes are TRBV5-1 and TRBJ2-1; D might be TRBD1 (6 bases). The CDR3 runs to 15 residues. V was cut by 0 bases and J by 8 bases, with 15 bases left in between. Germline lookup yields CDR1 SGHRS and CDR2 YFSETQ. CDR3 DNA sequence: TGCGCCAGCAGCTTGGCCGGGCTAGGGGGTTATGAGCAGTTCTTC. Its protein is CASSLAGLGGYEQFF.

The V and J genes are TRBV11-2 and TRBJ2-1, with 9 bases fitting TRBD2. The CDR3 has 17 amino acids. V gave up 4 bases and J gave up 8 bases; unmatched junction bases: 15. Germline V gene sequence: CDR1 SGHAT, CDR2 FQNNGV. DNA for the CDR3: TGTGCCAGCAGCTCAGGGGCGGGAGGGCCGGTTGGGGATGAGCAGTTCTTC. Translating it yields CASSSGAGGPVGDEQFF.

The genes are TRBV7-3 and TRBJ1-2; 7 bases align to TRBD1. Germline V lookup: CDR1 SGHTA, CDR2 FQGTGA. This CDR3 is built from 16 residues. The V gene end was trimmed by 6 bases and the J gene end by 0 bases; junction bases not matched to a gene: 10. The CDR3 bases are TGTGCCAGCAGTTACGGCACAGGGGAGGCTAACTATGGCTACACCTTC. It encodes CASSYGTGEANYGYTF.

This clone was seen only once. The chain has TRBV25-1 and TRBJ2-3; D possibly corresponds to TRBD1 (7 bases). From germline, CDR1 is MGHDK and CDR2 SYGVNS. Trimming shortened V by 3 bases and J by 10 bases, and 23 bases separated the two germline ends. This CDR3 has 16 amino acids. The chain's CDR3 is CASSDGIGQGGESQYF. CDR3 DNA: TGTGCCAGCAGTGATGGAATAGGCCAGGGGGGCGAGTCGCAGTATTTT.

The chain carries TRBV28 and TRBJ1-1, with D perhaps matching TRBD1 (5 bases). The CDR3 contains 13 residues. Germline CDR1 is MDHEN and CDR2 is SYDVKM. Trimming pared 4 bases from V and 3 bases from J, leaving 9 bases between. The chain's CDR3 is CASSSDIYTEAFF. The CDR3 coding sequence is TGTGCCAGCAGTTCGGACATTTACACTGAAGCTTTCTTT. Variable domain in full (rest from reference TRBV28 and TRBJ1-1): DVKVTQSSRYLVKRTGEKVFLECVQDMDHENMFWYRQDPGLGLRLIYFSYDVKMKEKGDIPEGYSVSREKKERFSLILESASTNQTSMYLCASSSDIYTEAFFGQGTRLTVV.

The chain uses TRBV5-6 and TRBJ1-1, with 7 bases identical to TRBD1. Unmatched junction bases numbered 4, after V lost 4 bases and J lost 1 base. The CDR3 is made up of 14 amino acids. Germline assignment: CDR1 SGHDT and CDR2 YYEEEE. CDR3 region: CASSRGQRNTEAFF. The CDR3 bases are TGTGCCAGCAGCCGGGGACAGAGGAACACTGAAGCTTTCTTT. Filled out from reference TRBV5-6 and TRBJ1-1, the complete variable domain reads DAGVTQSPTHLIKTRGQQVTLRCSPKSGHDTVSWYQQALGQGPQFIFQYYEEEERQRGNFPDRFSGHQFPNYSSELNVNALLLGDSALYLCASSRGQRNTEAFFGQGTRLTVV.

This chain connects TRBV5-1 to TRBJ2-1; 8 bases agree with TRBD2. V was clipped by 4 bases and J by 5 bases; unmatched bases: 11. The germline V gene encodes CDR1 SGHRS and CDR2 YFSETQ. This CDR3 region has 16 residues. CDR3: CASSLTGSSGNNEQFF. The CDR3 region has the DNA TGCGCCAGCAGCCTCACGGGGAGTAGCGGGAACAATGAGCAGTTCTTC.

The rearrangement joins TRBV5-4 to TRBJ1-5; TRBD1 might be the D (6 bases). Germline-derived CDR1 and CDR2 are SGHNT and YYREEE (reference sequence). Trimming removed 4 bases at V and 6 bases at J, with 11 bases between. The CDR3 covers 13 residues. The CDR3 DNA follows: TGTGCCAGCAGCAGAGACAGGACTCAGCCCCAGCATTTT. Amino acids: CASSRDRTQPQHF.

This clone was detected once. This sequence joins TRBV5-5 and TRBJ2-7; the D gene is possibly TRBD2 (6 bases). Germline assignment: CDR1 SGHKS and CDR2 YYEKEE (reference sequence). With 2 bases removed from V and 2 bases from J, the gap between germline ends came to 14 bases. The CDR3 runs to 15 residues. CDR3 DNA sequence: TGTGCCAGCAGCTTCTCTTTCGGGGAGGCCTACGAGCAGTACTTC. Protein sequence: CASSFSFGEAYEQYF. The complete variable domain, with remaining parts taken from reference TRBV5-5 and TRBJ2-7, reads DAGVTQSPTHLIKTRGQQVTLRCSPISGHKSVSWYQQVLGQGPQFIFQYYEKEERGRGNFPDRFSARQFPNYSSELNVNALLLGDSALYLCASSFSFGEAYEQYFGPGTRLTVT.

Only a few counts were recorded for this clone. The chain joins TRBV6-5 to TRBJ2-7; the match to TRBD1 covers 8 bases. The CDR3 is 14 amino acids. The junction had 10 bases not matched to a gene; V was cut back by 6 bases and J by 6 bases. CDR1 MNHEY and CDR2 SVGAGI come from the germline V gene. CDR3 nucleotides: TGTGCCAGCAGAGGGCAGGGGGCATTCGGCGAGCAGTACTTC. Protein: CASRGQGAFGEQYF.

This clone occurred once. The chain joins TRBV5-6 to TRBJ1-5; D is perhaps TRBD1 (6 bases). The CDR3 has 14 residues. Germline V gives CDR1 SGHDT, CDR2 YYEEEE. V lost 4 bases to trimming and J lost 0 bases, with 8 bases between them. The CDR3 reads CASSRTDSNQPQHF. CDR3 sequence (DNA): TGTGCCAGCAGCCGGACAGATAGCAATCAGCCCCAGCATTTT. Filled out from reference TRBV5-6 and TRBJ1-5, the complete variable domain reads DAGVTQSPTHLIKTRGQQVTLRCSPKSGHDTVSWYQQALGQGPQFIFQYYEEEERQRGNFPDRFSGHQFPNYSSELNVNALLLGDSALYLCASSRTDSNQPQHFGDGTRLSIL.

This sequence joins TRBV19 and TRBJ1-2; 7 bases fit TRBD1. CDR1 is LNHDA and CDR2 is SQIVND in the germline V gene (reference sequence). Germline trimming cut 6 bases from V and 6 bases from J; bases unmatched to any gene: 16. CDR3 length equals 16 residues. The CDR3 protein is CASSSLRGTEKDGYTF. The CDR3 DNA sequence: TGTGCCAGTAGCAGCCTCCGGGGGACAGAGAAGGATGGCTACACCTTC.

The chain combines TRBV29-1 with TRBJ1-1, with 8 bases matching TRBD1. The CDR3 contains 14 residues. Germline V CDR1 and CDR2: SQVTM, ANQGSEA. Trimming at V came to 5 bases and at J to 2 bases, leaving 7 bases not matched to a gene. CDR3 sequence (DNA): TGCAGCGTTTCAATCCCAGGGGGCAACACTGAAGCTTTCTTT. This sequence encodes CSVSIPGGNTEAFF.

This chain joins TRBV7-6 and TRBJ1-2; D is possibly TRBD1 (5 bases). CDR1 SGHVS and CDR2 FNYEAQ come from the germline V gene. Trimming pared 2 bases from V and 4 bases from J, leaving 17 bases between. There are 16 residues in the CDR3. CDR3 in DNA: TGTGCCAGCAGCTTAACTGCAGGGCCGTCCCTCTATGGCTACACCTTC. It specifies CASSLTAGPSLYGYTF. Drawing the rest from reference TRBV7-6 and TRBJ1-2, the complete variable domain is GAGVSQSPRYKVTKRGQDVALRCDPISGHVSLYWYRQALGQGPEFLTYFNYEAQQDKSGLPNDRFSAERPEGSISTLTIQRTEQRDSAMYRCASSLTAGPSLYGYTFGSGTRLTVV.

The V gene is TRBV3-1 (or the pseudogene TRBV3-2), the J gene TRBJ2-2, with a tentative D call TRBD2 (5 bases). V dropped 5 bases and J dropped 2 bases, with 12 bases sitting between them. Germline values: CDR1 LGHDT, CDR2 YNNKEL (reference sequence). The CDR3 sequence is 15 residues long. The CDR3 DNA follows: TGTGCCAGCAGCGGCCGGCGGGCTAACACCGGGGAGCTGTTTTTT. It specifies CASSGRRANTGELFF.

V usage is TRBV6-1 and J usage is TRBJ2-1; the match to TRBD1 covers 8 bases. Trimming at V came to 4 bases and at J to 0 bases, leaving 5 bases not matched to a gene. This CDR3 has 16 residues. Germline V gene lookup returns CDR1 MNHNS and CDR2 SASEGT. This CDR3 is CASSGRQGSSYNEQFF. The CDR3 region has the DNA TGTGCCAGCAGTGGGCGACAGGGGAGCTCCTACAATGAGCAGTTCTTC.

The gene calls are TRBV11-2 and TRBJ1-3; maybe TRBD1 (5 bases). Germline CDR1 SGHAT, CDR2 FQNNGV. Trimming stripped 1 base from V and 4 bases from J, with 8 bases between. This CDR3 contains 14 residues. CDR3 amino acids: CASSLGGFGNTIYF. The CDR3 DNA sequence: TGTGCCAGCAGCTTAGGGGGCTTCGGAAACACCATATATTTT.

The J gene is TRBJ2-2, the V gene TRBV2; TRBD2 might be the D (5 bases). Germline V lookup: CDR1 SNHLY, CDR2 FYNNEI. The CDR3 has 15 residues. The V and J ends lost 7 bases and 4 bases respectively, with 16 bases between them. The CDR3 reads CASISATPGTGELFF. The CDR3 DNA sequence: TGTGCCAGCATTAGCGCTACCCCGGGCACCGGGGAGCTGTTTTTT.

The chain recombines TRBV16 with TRBJ2-5; 7 bases map to TRBD2. Germline CDR1 reads KGHSY; CDR2 reads FQNENV. CDR3 size: 11 residues. The V gene end was trimmed by 6 bases and the J gene end by 6 bases; junction bases not matched to a gene: 1. The CDR3 nucleotides read TGTGCCAGCAGGACTAGCAAGACCCAGTACTTC. This encodes CASRTSKTQYF. Together with reference TRBV16 and TRBJ2-5, the CDR3 gives the full variable domain: GEEVAQTPKHLVRGEGQKAKLYCAPIKGHSYVFWYQQVLKNEFKFLISFQNENVFDETGMPKERFSAKCLPNSPCSLEIQATKLEDSAVYFCASRTSKTQYFGPGTRLLVL.

The rearrangement links TRBV4-1 to TRBJ1-1; D remains ambiguous. The CDR3 has 17 residues. The V end was cut by 0 bases, the J end by 2 bases, with 16 bases between. Germline V lookup: CDR1 MGHRA, CDR2 YSYEKL. The CDR3 is CASSQDPRMADNTEAFF. CDR3 DNA sequence: TGCGCCAGCAGCCAAGATCCCCGTATGGCAGATAACACTGAAGCTTTCTTT.

The chain carries TRBV19 and TRBJ2-7; 11 positions match TRBD1. The CDR3 sequence is 14 residues long. V shed 4 bases and J 2 bases; nucleotides not matched to a gene: 1. Germline assignment: CDR1 LNHDA and CDR2 SQIVND (reference sequence). CDR3 amino acids: CASSRGQGAYEQYF. The CDR3 DNA is TGTGCCAGTAGTAGGGGACAGGGGGCCTACGAGCAGTACTTC.

V is TRBV7-6 and J is TRBJ2-5; 8 bases are a match to TRBD1. Germline lookup yields CDR1 SGHVS and CDR2 FNYEAQ. The CDR3 has 16 residues. The V gene end was trimmed by 1 base and the J gene end by 4 bases; junction bases not matched to a gene: 8. The CDR3 protein is CASSLVGPGGTETQYF. CDR3 sequence (DNA): TGTGCCAGCAGCTTAGTGGGGCCAGGGGGCACAGAGACCCAGTACTTC.

This chain uses TRBV29-1 with TRBJ2-2; D remains unclear. The V end was cut by 4 bases, the J end by 3 bases, with 6 bases between. This CDR3 contains 12 residues. CDR1 is SQVTM and CDR2 is ANQGSEA in the germline V gene. The CDR3 DNA sequence: TGCAGCGTTGTGGCAGACACCGGGGAGCTGTTTTTT. This translates into CSVVADTGELFF.

The chain links TRBV7-9 to TRBJ1-1, with D possibly TRBD1 on 5 matching bases. CDR3 size: 13 residues. Deletions cut 8 bases from V and 4 bases from J, with 14 bases between. Germline CDR1 is SEHNR and CDR2 is FQNEAQ (reference sequence). The CDR3 loop reads CASLRGGGTEAFF. The CDR3 coding sequence is TGTGCCAGCCTCCGGGGGGGAGGCACTGAAGCTTTCTTT.

The chain has TRBV28 and TRBJ1-4, with no clear D. Trimming shortened V by 6 bases and J by 4 bases, and 9 bases separated the two germline ends. From germline, CDR1 is MDHEN and CDR2 SYDVKM. The CDR3 is 13 amino acids. The CDR3 sequence: CASSPLDNEKLFF. The CDR3 DNA sequence: TGTGCCAGCAGCCCGCTAGATAATGAAAAACTGTTTTTT.

The chain links TRBV30 to TRBJ2-1; TRBD1 matches 9 bases. In germline, CDR1 is GTSNPN, CDR2 SVGIG (reference sequence). V was pared by 2 bases and J by 4 bases, with 6 bases of the junction left unmatched. The CDR3 covers 15 residues. In nucleotides, the CDR3 is TGTGCCTGGAGTAGAGGGACAGGGAGGTACAATGAGCAGTTCTTC. It codes for CAWSRGTGRYNEQFF.

The chain carries TRBV7-6 and TRBJ2-7; D unresolved. Germline V lookup: CDR1 SGHVS, CDR2 FNYEAQ. The CDR3 extends over 13 amino acids. V lost 1 base and J 12 bases, leaving 16 bases between the germline ends. CDR3 DNA: TGTGCCAGCAGCTTAGAGGCAGGTTCTCCTCGGTACTTC. Residues: CASSLEAGSPRYF.

V is TRBV2 and J is TRBJ2-3; 9 bases match TRBD2. The junction had 10 bases not matched to a gene; V was cut back by 8 bases and J by 4 bases. The CDR3 is 15 amino acids. Germline V gene lookup returns CDR1 SNHLY and CDR2 FYNNEI. The CDR3 sequence: CASHGLAPDADTQYF. CDR3 bases: TGTGCCAGCCACGGACTAGCGCCCGACGCAGATACGCAGTATTTT.